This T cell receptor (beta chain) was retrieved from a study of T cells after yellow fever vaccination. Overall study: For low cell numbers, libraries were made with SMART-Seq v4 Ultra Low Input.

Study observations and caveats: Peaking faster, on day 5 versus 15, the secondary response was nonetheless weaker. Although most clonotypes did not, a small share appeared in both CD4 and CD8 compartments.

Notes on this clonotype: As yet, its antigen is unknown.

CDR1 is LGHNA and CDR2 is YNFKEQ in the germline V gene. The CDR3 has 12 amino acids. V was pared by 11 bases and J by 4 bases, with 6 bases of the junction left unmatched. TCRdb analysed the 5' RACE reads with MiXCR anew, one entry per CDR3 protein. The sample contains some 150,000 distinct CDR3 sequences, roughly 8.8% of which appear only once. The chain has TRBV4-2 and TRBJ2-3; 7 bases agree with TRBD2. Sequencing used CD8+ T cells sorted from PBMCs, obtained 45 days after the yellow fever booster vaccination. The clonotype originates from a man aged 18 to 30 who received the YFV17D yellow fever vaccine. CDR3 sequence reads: CAGWTSSDTQYF. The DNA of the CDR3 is TGTGCCGGGTGGACTAGTTCAGATACGCAGTATTTT.